This is a list of T cell receptor beta chains from one sample in a study of blood T cells in healthy people across ages. TCRdb re-called the 5' RACE reads with MiXCR, one entry per CDR3 protein. The table lists roughly 800,000 distinct CDR3 sequences, nearly 60% of them singletons. The sequenced sample was blood. These receptors all come from a man aged 25-45 years in good health. Each CDR3 is given with its conserved first and last residue. Fields, in order: V gene, clone size, D gene, J gene, CDR3 length, CDR3 DNA, CDR3 protein. A D gene is named only where the DNA matches it firmly. Size values are once, few and many counts, or a class for expanded clones, and some rows have none.

>TRBV28|-|-|TRBJ1-2|14
TGTGCCAGCGGTCGGGGGGGCGCAAACTATGGCTACACCTTC
CASGRGGANYGYTF
>TRBV18|once|TRBD1|TRBJ1-2|15
TGTGCCAGCTCACTCGAAACAGGGGGCGGCTATGGCTACACCTTC
CASSLETGGGYGYTF
>TRBV2|-|TRBD1|TRBJ2-7|14
TGTGCCAGCAGCTTTGACAGGGGGGTATACGAGCAGTACTTC
CASSFDRGVYEQYF
>TRBV7-2|few|-|TRBJ2-3|14
TGTGCCAGCAGCTTAAAGCGGCACACAGATACGCAGTATTTT
CASSLKRHTDTQYF
>TRBV12-3/TRBV12-4|many|TRBD2|TRBJ2-1|15
TGTGCCAGCAGTAATCTAGCGGGGACAATCAATGAGCAGTTCTTC
CASSNLAGTINEQFF
>TRBV29-1|-|-|TRBJ2-2|13
TGCAGCGTTGATAATGGGAGGCACGGGGAGCTGTTTTTT
CSVDNGRHGELFF
>TRBV5-1|many|TRBD2|TRBJ2-3|14
TGCGCCACGTCGTCGGGGGGGAGCACAGATACGCAGTATTTT
CATSSGGSTDTQYF
>TRBV3-1|-|TRBD1|TRBJ2-7|15
TGTGCCAGCAGCCAAGTGGGGACAGGGGGCTCCGAGCAGTACTTC
CASSQVGTGGSEQYF
>TRBV18|-|TRBD1|TRBJ2-7|14
TGTGCCAGCTCACCCGACAGGGAACCCTACGAGCAGTACTTC
CASSPDREPYEQYF
>TRBV25-1|few|-|TRBJ1-5|14
TGTGCCAGCAGTGAAATCGACAAAAGTCAGCCCCAGCATTTT
CASSEIDKSQPQHF
>TRBV7-9|-|-|TRBJ1-2|12
TGTGCCAGCAGCAAGGACAGTTGGGGCTACACCTTC
CASSKDSWGYTF
>TRBV12-3/TRBV12-4|-|TRBD2|TRBJ2-3|15
TGTGCCAGCAGACAACTAGCGTGGGGCACAGATACGCAGTATTTT
CASRQLAWGTDTQYF
>TRBV7-9|-|TRBD1|TRBJ2-7|20
TGTGCCAGCAGCCCACTGGCGTTGTGGGGACCGGGACAGGGTACCTACGAGCAGTACTTC
CASSPLALWGPGQGTYEQYF
>TRBV10-3|-|TRBD2|TRBJ2-7|14
TGTGCCATCAGGGGGGGACTACTCCGCAATGAGCAGTACTTC
CAIRGGLLRNEQYF
>TRBV7-2|-|-|TRBJ2-4|17
TGTGCCAGCAGCGTTCGTCGGGACTTTCTAGCCAAAAACATTCAGTACTTC
CASSVRRDFLAKNIQYF
>TRBV29-1|-|-|TRBJ1-5|14
TGCAGCGTTGCATTCGGAGGTAGCAATCAGCCCCAGCATTTT
CSVAFGGSNQPQHF
>TRBV2|-|-|TRBJ2-5|12
TGTGCCAGCAGTACTACAGGTTCAACCCAGTACTTC
CASSTTGSTQYF
>TRBV7-3|-|-|TRBJ2-1|15
TGTGCCAGCAGCCCGAACCGGGACACTTACAATGAGCAGTTCTTC
CASSPNRDTYNEQFF
>TRBV7-9|-|TRBD2|TRBJ2-5|16
TGTGCCAGCAGCACCACTAGCGGGGGGCATCAAGAGACCCAGTACTTC
CASSTTSGGHQETQYF
>TRBV20-1|-|-|TRBJ2-1|17
TGCAGTGCTCACCTAGAAGGGGAATTCGTGTCCTACAATGAGCAGTTCTTC
CSAHLEGEFVSYNEQFF
>TRBV7-2|-|-|TRBJ2-5|16
TGTGCCAGCAGCCAAGCTAAGGGACTCAATGGGGAGACCCAGTACTTC
CASSQAKGLNGETQYF
>TRBV20-1|-|-|TRBJ2-7|16
TGCAGTGCTAGCCCCAGGCGGGGATCGGTTCTCTACGAGCAGTACTTC
CSASPRRGSVLYEQYF
>TRBV20-1|-|TRBD1|TRBJ2-7|16
TGCAGTGCAGCCCGGGGACAGCCAAAAAGCTCCTACGAGCAGTACTTC
CSAARGQPKSSYEQYF
>TRBV7-8|-|-|TRBJ2-3|13
TGTGCCAGCAGCTACGTAGAGGGCGATACGCAGTATTTT
CASSYVEGDTQYF
>TRBV20-1|-|TRBD1|TRBJ1-3|15
TGCAGTGCTAGAGACGCAGGGGGCCCTGGAAACACCATATATTTT
CSARDAGGPGNTIYF
>TRBV15|-|-|TRBJ2-5|14
TGTGCCACCAGCAGAGAGGGGGTCCAAGAGACCCAGTACTTC
CATSREGVQETQYF
>TRBV20-1|-|-|TRBJ2-7|11
TGCAGTCTAGGAGGCTTCCACGAGCAGTACTTC
CSLGGFHEQYF
>TRBV7-2|-|-|TRBJ2-2|12
TGTGCCAGCACGATATACTCCGGGGAGCTGTTTTTT
CASTIYSGELFF
>TRBV6-1|-|-|TRBJ2-7|16
TGTGCCAGCAGTGAAAAACCTCGTGGGGGCCCCTACGAGCAGTACTTC
CASSEKPRGGPYEQYF
>TRBV30|-|TRBD1|TRBJ1-2|14
TGTGCCTGGAGTAGGGACAGGGGAGGCTATGGCTACACCTTC
CAWSRDRGGYGYTF
>TRBV12-3/TRBV12-4|few|TRBD2|TRBJ2-3|15
TGTGCCAGCACCAAGCGGGGTTCGTTCACAGATACGCAGTATTTT
CASTKRGSFTDTQYF
>TRBV11-2|-|-|TRBJ2-1|12
TGTGCCAGCAGCTTCTGGGTAAATGAGCAGTTCTTC
CASSFWVNEQFF
>TRBV27|few|TRBD2|TRBJ2-7|15
TGTGCCAGCAGAGCCGGGACTAGCGCTGCCTTGGAGCAGTACTTC
CASRAGTSAALEQYF
>TRBV15|-|TRBD1|TRBJ2-7|16
TGTGCCACCAGCGACCCCTCGGGGACAGGGGGCTTCGAGCAGTACTTC
CATSDPSGTGGFEQYF
>TRBV20-1|-|-|TRBJ2-1|14
TGCAGTGCTAGAGGGGATAGCGTCTCCAATGAGCAGTTCTTC
CSARGDSVSNEQFF
>TRBV6-2/TRBV6-3|few|TRBD2|TRBJ2-4|15
TGTGCCACAACCTCCTTGACTAGCGGCAAAAACATTCAGTACTTC
CATTSLTSGKNIQYF
>TRBV28|once|TRBD1|TRBJ2-7|14
TGTGCCAGCAGTCTTGACAGGGTCCTGGGCGAGCAGTACTTC
CASSLDRVLGEQYF
>TRBV3-1|-|TRBD2|TRBJ2-5|14
TGTGCCAGCAGTCAGAGCGGGGGAGAAGAGACCCAGTACTTC
CASSQSGGEETQYF
>TRBV2|once|TRBD2|TRBJ2-3|11
TGTGCCAGCGGGGACTATCGCCCGCAGTATTTT
CASGDYRPQYF
>TRBV2|-|-|TRBJ2-1|13
TGTGCCAGCAGATCGGTCAGCAACAATGAGCAGTTCTTC
CASRSVSNNEQFF
>TRBV20-1|few|-|TRBJ2-1|16
TGCAGTGCTAGTTCCCCATCGGGAGAGTCCTACAATGAGCAGTTCTTC
CSASSPSGESYNEQFF
>TRBV23-1|-|TRBD1|TRBJ1-5|16
TGCGCCAGCAGTGATGTGGACAGGGCCCTTAATCAGCCCCAGCATTTT
CASSDVDRALNQPQHF
>TRBV28|-|-|TRBJ2-1|14
TGTGCCAGCACTAGAGAGGGCCTTTACAATGAGCAGTTCTTC
CASTREGLYNEQFF